This TCR beta chain came from a study of blood T cell repertoires in COVID-19 (TCRdb year 2020). Broadly, across the study: Samples covering the acute and convalescent phases of COVID-19 were provided by collaborators in the United States, Italy and Spain. Nearly every sample came with metadata listing a de-identified subject ID, COVID-19 status, age in years and sex. A freely available public database, intended as a resource for researchers studying the immune response to SARS-CoV-2, is where the repertoires were released. The material from the prospective study consisted of cDNA or gDNA derived from T cells, B-cell-depleted T cells, or PBMCs. Where available, HLA class I and class II types were obtained from metadata supplied by the sample provider rather than from assay-based typing. Samples came from the ongoing ImmuneRACE study (first 160 participants) plus 1,254 subjects from 6 global collaborators. The dataset comprised deeply sampled blood TCRbeta repertoires from subjects exposed to, actively infected with, or recovered from COVID-19.

In the prospective study, participants were about 18 to 100 years old, resided in about two dozen geographic areas of the United States, and were enrolled through a virtual design. In the prospective study, cohorts were assigned on the basis of participant-reported clinical history obtained from a screening survey and a study questionnaire. For ImmuneRACE Cohort 3, a participant was defined as recovered based on two consecutive negative NP/OP PCR tests, clearance by a healthcare professional, or resolution of symptoms. In the prospective study, mobile phlebotomists collected whole blood, serum and a nasopharyngeal or oropharyngeal swab from each participant. Over a roughly 2-month period, participants in the prospective study had the option of providing additional blood draws and questionnaires. Prospective study blood samples were shipped either frozen or at room temperature before DNA extraction.

TCRbeta CDR3 regions were amplified from genomic DNA using the immunoSEQ Assay, a bias-controlled multiplex PCR. The paper's processing steps were these. The number of nucleated cells in each sample was estimated by amplification of reference gene primers within the assay. Sequence reads were collapsed and filtered to measure the absolute abundance of every unique TCRbeta CDR3 rearrangement. For each sample, productive Simpson clonality was calculated by taking the square root of Simpson's diversity index across productive rearrangements. TCRdb obtained this table from immuneACCESS and retained in-frame rearrangements with V and J assigned. These tables miss some clones; where compared with another copy, unresolved V genes account for less than half of the shortfall, and the remainder is unexplained. D and trimming come from the DNA, and the V and J calls and clone size come from that table. The sample yields roughly 200,000 clones; around 84% were counted once. About 17% of the sample goes to the ten largest clones.

On this clone itself: The antigen it binds to is not known. No quality values exist for individual bases; no much larger clone is one base distant.

The full study reports these points: The amount of clinical and demographic metadata varied by source and participant and was provided uncurated.

The clonotype originates from a man in his forties who had recovered from COVID-19. Sequenced material: PBMCs or T cells enriched from blood (not recorded which).

The sequenced DNA is TGTGCCTGGAGTGGAACGACAGCCCGGAGGGCCCAGCATTTT. It translates to CAWSGTTARRAQHF. The chain was built from TRBV30 and TRBJ1-5, and perhaps TRBD1 as D gene, on 5 matching bases. V loses 1 base of germline sequence and J loses 11 bases, and the interval between the two ends is 18 bases. Spanning cysteine to phenylalanine, the CDR3 consists of 14 amino acids. The only DNA kept is the CDR3, 42 bases in frame from the first base. The germline V gene encodes CDR1 GTSNPN and CDR2 SVGIG (reference sequence). The variable domain in full, with residues beyond the CDR3 obtained from the reference TRBV30 and TRBJ1-5 genes, is SQTIHQWPATLVQPVGSPLSLECTVEGTSNPNLYWYRQAAGRGLQLLFYSVGIGQISSEVPQNLSASRPQDRQFILSSKKLLLSDSGFYLCAWSGTTARRAQHFGDGTRLSIL.